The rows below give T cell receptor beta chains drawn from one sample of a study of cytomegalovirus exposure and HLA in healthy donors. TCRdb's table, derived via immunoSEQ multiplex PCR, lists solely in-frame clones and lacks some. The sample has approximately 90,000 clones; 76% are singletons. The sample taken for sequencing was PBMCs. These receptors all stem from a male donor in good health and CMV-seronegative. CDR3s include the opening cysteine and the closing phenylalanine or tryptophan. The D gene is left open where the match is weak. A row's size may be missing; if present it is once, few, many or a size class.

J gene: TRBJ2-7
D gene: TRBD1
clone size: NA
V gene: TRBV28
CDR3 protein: CASRAGTGGPYEQYF
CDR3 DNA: TGTGCCAGCAGAGCCGGGACAGGGGGTCCCTACGAGCAGTACTTC

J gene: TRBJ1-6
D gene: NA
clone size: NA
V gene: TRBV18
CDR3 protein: CASSPGEPTSNSPLHF
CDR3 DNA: TGTGCCAGCTCACCAGGGGAGCCGACAAGTAATTCACCCCTCCACTTT

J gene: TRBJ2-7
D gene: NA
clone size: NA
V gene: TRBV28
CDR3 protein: CASRSTGPSYEQYF
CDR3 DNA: TGTGCCAGCAGAAGTACAGGGCCCTCCTACGAGCAGTACTTC

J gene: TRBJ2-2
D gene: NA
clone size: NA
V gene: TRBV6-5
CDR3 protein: CASSYAATGDAGELFF
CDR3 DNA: TGTGCCAGCAGTTACGCGGCGACAGGAGACGCCGGGGAGCTGTTTTTT

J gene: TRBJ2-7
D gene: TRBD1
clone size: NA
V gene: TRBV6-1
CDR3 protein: CASSEPGQGSYEQYF
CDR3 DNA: TGTGCCAGCAGTGAACCGGGACAGGGTTCCTACGAGCAGTACTTC

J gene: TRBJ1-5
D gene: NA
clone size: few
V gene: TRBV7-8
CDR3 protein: CASSESPSNQPQHF
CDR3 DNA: TGTGCCAGCAGCGAGTCGCCCAGCAATCAGCCCCAGCATTTT

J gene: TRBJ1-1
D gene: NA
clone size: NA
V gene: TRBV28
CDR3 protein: CASIQDLNTEAFF
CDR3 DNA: TGTGCCAGCATTCAGGACTTGAACACTGAAGCTTTCTTT

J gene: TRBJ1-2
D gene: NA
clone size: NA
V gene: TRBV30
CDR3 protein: CAWSVKRGGPGYTF
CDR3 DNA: TGTGCCTGGAGTGTAAAACGAGGAGGGCCTGGCTACACCTTC

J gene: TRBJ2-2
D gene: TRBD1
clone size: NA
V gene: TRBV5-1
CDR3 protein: CASSSSGTAGAGELFF
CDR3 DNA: TGCGCCAGCAGCTCCTCCGGGACAGCTGGGGCCGGGGAGCTGTTTTTT

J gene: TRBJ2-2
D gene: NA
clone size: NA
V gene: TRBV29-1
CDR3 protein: CSATPGVHTGELFF
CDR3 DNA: TGCAGCGCAACCCCAGGGGTACACACCGGGGAGCTGTTTTTT

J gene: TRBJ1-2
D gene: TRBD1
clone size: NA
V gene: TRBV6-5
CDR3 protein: CAGRQGLGYGYTF
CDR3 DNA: TGTGCCGGTAGACAGGGGCTCGGCTATGGCTACACCTTC

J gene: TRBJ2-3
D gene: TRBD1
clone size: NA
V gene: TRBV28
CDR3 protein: CASSLQGVGTDTQYF
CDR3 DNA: TGTGCCAGCAGTTTACAGGGGGTCGGTACAGATACGCAGTATTTT

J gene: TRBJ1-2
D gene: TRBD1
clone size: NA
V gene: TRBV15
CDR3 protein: CATSRDQGALNYGYTF
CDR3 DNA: TGTGCCACCAGCAGAGATCAGGGGGCGCTTAACTATGGCTACACCTTC

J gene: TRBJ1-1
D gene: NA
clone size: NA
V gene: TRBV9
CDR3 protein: CASSVEPRGEAFF
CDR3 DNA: TGTGCCAGCAGCGTAGAACCCAGGGGTGAAGCTTTCTTT